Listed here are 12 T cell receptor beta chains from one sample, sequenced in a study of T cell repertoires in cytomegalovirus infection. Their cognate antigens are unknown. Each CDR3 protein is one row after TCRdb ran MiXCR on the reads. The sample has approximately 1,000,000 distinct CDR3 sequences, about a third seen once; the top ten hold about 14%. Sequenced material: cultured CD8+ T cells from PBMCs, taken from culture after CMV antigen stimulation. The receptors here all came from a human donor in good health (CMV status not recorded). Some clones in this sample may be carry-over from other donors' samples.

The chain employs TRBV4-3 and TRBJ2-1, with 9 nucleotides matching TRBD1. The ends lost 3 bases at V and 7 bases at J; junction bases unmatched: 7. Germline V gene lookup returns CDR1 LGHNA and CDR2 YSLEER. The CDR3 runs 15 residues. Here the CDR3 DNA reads TGCGCCAGCAGCCAGGGGACAGGGCTTGGGAATGAGCAGTTCTTC. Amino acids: CASSQGTGLGNEQFF.

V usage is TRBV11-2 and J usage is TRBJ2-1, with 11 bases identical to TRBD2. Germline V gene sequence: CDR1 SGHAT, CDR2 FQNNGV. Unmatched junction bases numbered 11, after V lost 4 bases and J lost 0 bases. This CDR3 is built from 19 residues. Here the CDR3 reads CASSYEGLAGGRSYNEQFF. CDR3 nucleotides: TGTGCCAGCAGCTACGAAGGGCTAGCGGGGGGCCGCTCCTACAATGAGCAGTTCTTC.

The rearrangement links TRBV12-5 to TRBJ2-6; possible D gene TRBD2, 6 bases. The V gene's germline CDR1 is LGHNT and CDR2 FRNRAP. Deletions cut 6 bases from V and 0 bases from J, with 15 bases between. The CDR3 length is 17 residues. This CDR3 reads CASGWTISNSGANVLTF. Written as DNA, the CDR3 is TGTGCTAGTGGGTGGACTATTTCCAACTCTGGGGCCAACGTCCTGACTTTC.

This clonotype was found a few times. CDR3 DNA sequence: TGCAGTGCTAGTTATCCTGAAGCTTTCTTT. Its translation is CSASYPEAFF. The chain joins TRBV20-1 to TRBJ1-1; unclear D gene. Germline lookup yields CDR1 DFQATT and CDR2 SNEGSKA (reference sequence). CDR3 length: 10 amino acids. Trimming shortened V by 3 bases and J by 6 bases, and 5 bases separated the two germline ends.

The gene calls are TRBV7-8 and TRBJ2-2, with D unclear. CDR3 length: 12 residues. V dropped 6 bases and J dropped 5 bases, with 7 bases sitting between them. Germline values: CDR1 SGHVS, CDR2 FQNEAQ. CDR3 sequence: CASRGRTGELFF. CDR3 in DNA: TGTGCCAGCAGGGGAAGGACCGGGGAGCTGTTTTTT.

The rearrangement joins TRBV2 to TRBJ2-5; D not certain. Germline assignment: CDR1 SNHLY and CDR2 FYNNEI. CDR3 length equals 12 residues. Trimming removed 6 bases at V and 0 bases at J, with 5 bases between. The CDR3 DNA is TGTGCCAGCAGATACAACCAAGAGACCCAGTACTTC. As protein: CASRYNQETQYF. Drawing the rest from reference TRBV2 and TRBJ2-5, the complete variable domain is EPEVTQTPSHQVTQMGQEVILRCVPISNHLYFYWYRQILGQKVEFLVSFYNNEISEKSEIFDDQFSVERPDGSNFTLKIRSTKLEDSAMYFCASRYNQETQYFGPGTRLLVL.

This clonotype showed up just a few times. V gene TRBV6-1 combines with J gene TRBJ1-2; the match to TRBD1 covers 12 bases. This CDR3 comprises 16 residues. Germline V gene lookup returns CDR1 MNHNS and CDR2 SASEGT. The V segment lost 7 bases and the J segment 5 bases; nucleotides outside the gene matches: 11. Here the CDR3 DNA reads TGTGCCAGCAATCCCGGGACAGGGGGCGCCCAGTATGGCTACACCTTC. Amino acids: CASNPGTGGAQYGYTF.

CDR3 sequence reads: CASSDSGGMNTEAFF. As DNA, the CDR3 is TGCGCCAGCAGTGATAGCGGAGGCATGAACACTGAAGCTTTCTTT. The chain has TRBV5-1 and TRBJ1-1; D is uncertain. Looked up from germline, CDR1 is SGHRS and CDR2 is YFSETQ. The V end lost 5 bases, the J end lost 0 bases, and 14 bases lay between the germline ends. The CDR3 sequence is 15 residues long.

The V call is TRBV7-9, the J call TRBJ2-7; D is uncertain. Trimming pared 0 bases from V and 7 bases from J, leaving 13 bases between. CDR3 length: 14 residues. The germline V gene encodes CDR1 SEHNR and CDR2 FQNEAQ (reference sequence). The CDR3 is CASSLAQWGTEQYF. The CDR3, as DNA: TGTGCCAGCAGCTTAGCCCAGTGGGGAACTGAGCAGTACTTC.

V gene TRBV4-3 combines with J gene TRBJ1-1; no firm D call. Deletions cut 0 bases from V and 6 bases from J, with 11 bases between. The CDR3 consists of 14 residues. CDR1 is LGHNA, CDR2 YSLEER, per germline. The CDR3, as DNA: TGCGCCAGCAGCCAAGAGTTGGGCTGGCCTGAAGCTTTCTTT. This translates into CASSQELGWPEAFF.

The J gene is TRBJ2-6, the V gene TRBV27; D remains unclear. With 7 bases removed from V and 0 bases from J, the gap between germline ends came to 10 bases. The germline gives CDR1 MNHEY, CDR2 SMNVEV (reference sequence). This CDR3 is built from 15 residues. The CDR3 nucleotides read TGTGCCAGCAAGATCGCTCCCTCTGGGGCCAACGTCCTGACTTTC. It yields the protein CASKIAPSGANVLTF. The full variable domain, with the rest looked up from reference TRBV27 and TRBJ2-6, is EAQVTQNPRYLITVTGKKLTVTCSQNMNHEYMSWYRQDPGLGLRQIYYSMNVEVTDKGDVPEGYKVSRKEKRNFPLILESPSPNQTSLYFCASKIAPSGANVLTFGAGSRLTVL.

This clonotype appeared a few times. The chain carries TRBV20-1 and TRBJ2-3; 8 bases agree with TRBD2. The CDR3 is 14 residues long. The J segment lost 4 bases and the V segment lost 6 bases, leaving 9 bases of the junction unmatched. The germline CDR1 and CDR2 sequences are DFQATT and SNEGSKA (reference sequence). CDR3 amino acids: CSADLGLASDTQYF. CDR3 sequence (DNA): TGCAGTGCCGACCTCGGACTAGCCTCAGATACGCAGTATTTT.